The 3 T cell receptor beta chains reported below all come from one sample, sequenced in a study of cytomegalovirus exposure and HLA in healthy donors. Both 60 Vbeta primers and 13 Jbeta primers went into the PCR. Only in-frame clones appear in the TCRdb table, and some are missing; sequencing was by immunoSEQ multiplex PCR. The profile shows 200,000 to 250,000 clones, 70% to 90% of them singletons. The sequencing input was PBMCs. The receptors were gathered from a man aged 25 to 40 in good health and CMV-seronegative.

The rearrangement joins TRBV11-2 to TRBJ2-7, with 8 bases lining up with TRBD1. J lost 11 bases, V lost 0 bases, and 9 bases had no gene match. Germline loops: CDR1 SGHAT, CDR2 FQNNGV. CDR3 size: 14 residues. This CDR3 is CASSLEGQESSKYF. CDR3 nucleotides: TGTGCCAGCAGCTTAGAGGGACAGGAGAGTTCGAAGTACTTC.

The chain joins TRBV18 to TRBJ2-1, with D maybe TRBD2 (5 bases). Germline assignment: CDR1 KGHSH and CDR2 LQKENI. The V end lost 3 bases, the J end lost 7 bases, and 19 bases lay between the germline ends. The CDR3 is made up of 16 amino acids. The CDR3 protein is CASSPDLDTRMNEQFF. In nucleotides, the CDR3 is TGTGCCAGCTCACCGGATCTAGACACTAGAATGAATGAGCAGTTCTTC.

This sequence joins TRBV7-9 and TRBJ2-7; D possibly corresponds to TRBD2 (6 bases). This CDR3 is 14 amino acids long. The V end was cut by 3 bases, the J end by 5 bases, with 14 bases between. CDR1 is SEHNR and CDR2 is FQNEAQ in the germline V gene (reference sequence). DNA for the CDR3: TGTGCCAGCAGCTTTATCGGGGAGGCAAACGAGCAGTACTTC. The encoded protein is CASSFIGEANEQYF. The full variable domain, rest sourced from reference TRBV7-9 and TRBJ2-7, is DTGVSQNPRHKITKRGQNVTFRCDPISEHNRLYWYRQTLGQGPEFLTYFQNEAQLEKSRLLSDRFSAERPKGSFSTLEIQRTEQGDSAMYLCASSFIGEANEQYFGPGTRLTVT.